This T cell receptor (beta chain) stems from a study of blood T cell repertoires in COVID-19. The assay was immunoSEQ multiplex PCR, and TCRdb's table has in-frame clones only and misses some. This sample yields 250,000 or so clones, of which about nine tenths are seen a single time; roughly 0.79% belongs to the top ten. CDR1 LNHNV and CDR2 YYDKDF come from the germline V gene (reference sequence). The CDR3 runs to 14 residues. V was cut by 5 bases and J by 2 bases, with 10 bases left in between. This sequence joins TRBV15 and TRBJ1-5; D gene ambiguous. Sequencing used peripheral blood. The TCR originated in a man aged 25-40 years with COVID-19, enrolled during active disease. CDR3 DNA sequence: TGTGCCACCAGCGTGTTGGGAGGCAATCAGCCCCAGCATTTT. Translation gives CATSVLGGNQPQHF.